This is a list of T cell receptor beta chains from one sample in a study of blood T cell repertoires in COVID-19. Using immunoSEQ multiplex PCR, the repertoire was profiled, and TCRdb retains in-frame clones only, with some absent. The data hold over 80,000 clones, with nearly 90% observed a single time. The sequenced sample was peripheral blood. These TCRs come from an older man with acute or convalescent COVID-19. CDR3s include the opening cysteine and the closing phenylalanine or tryptophan. A D gene is named only where the DNA matches it firmly. Only part of the rows carry a size: once, few, many, or a class if the clone is expanded.

.,.,TRBV28,TRBJ1-2,CASIPQGGNYGYTF
TRBD1,once,TRBV6-2/TRBV6-3,TRBJ2-3,CASSARQGAYTQYF
TRBD1,.,TRBV28,TRBJ2-5,CASSTGQEETQYF
.,.,TRBV3-1/TRBV3-2,TRBJ2-1,CASNLGAGSYNEQFF
.,.,TRBV5-1,TRBJ1-3,CASREISGNTIYF
.,.,TRBV5-1,TRBJ1-6,CASSLTGFLNSPLHF
TRBD2,.,TRBV5-4,TRBJ2-2,CASSAGVQNTGELFF
TRBD1,.,TRBV18,TRBJ2-2,CASSPMTGGLGTGELFF
TRBD1,.,TRBV7-2,TRBJ1-1,CASSFDRGRTEAFF
.,.,TRBV10-3,TRBJ1-5,CAIRGLADQPQHF
TRBD1,few,TRBV19,TRBJ2-2,CASSKRTGVSTGELFF
TRBD2,.,TRBV12-3/TRBV12-4,TRBJ2-1,CASSFTSAGEQFF
.,.,TRBV18,TRBJ2-4,CASSPPSMENIQYF